Only a few counts were recorded for the clone carrying this TCR beta chain. Assay used: immunoSEQ multiplex PCR; TCRdb lists only in-frame clones, some missing. The sample lists approximately 68,000 clones; about 83% were seen once. The sample is drawn from a study of control samples from healthy donors and cancer patients. The CDR3 covers 10 residues. V gave up 6 bases and J gave up 6 bases, with 4 bases separating them. Germline CDR1 is MDHEN and CDR2 is SYDVKM. V gene TRBV28 combines with J gene TRBJ2-3; D gene unclear. Sample: blood. This clonotype was obtained from a man aged 60-69 years in good health. In DNA, the CDR3 is TGTGCCAGCAGGGGTGATACGCAGTATTTT. This codes for CASRGDTQYF.